This is a list of T cell receptor beta chains from one sample in a study of cytomegalovirus exposure and HLA in healthy donors. Method: immunoSEQ multiplex PCR; TCRdb's copy keeps in-frame clones and lacks some. This sample has 200,000 to 250,000 clones, with roughly 88% found just once. The specimen was PBMCs. These receptors originate from a woman aged 25 to 45 in good health and CMV-seropositive. The CDR3 runs from the conserved cysteine through the conserved F or W. The D gene is left open where the match is weak. Not every row has a clone size; where given, it reads once, few, many or a size class.

CDR3 protein	CDR3 DNA	V gene	J gene	D gene	clone size
CASSPDGRETDTQYF	TGTGCCAGCAGCCCCGATGGGCGGGAGACAGATACGCAGTATTTT	TRBV4-2	TRBJ2-3	TRBD2	few
CASTREGLAGEQFF	TGTGCCAGCACCAGAGAGGGACTAGCGGGTGAGCAGTTCTTC	TRBV2	TRBJ2-1	TRBD2	few
CASSPSTENTEAFF	TGTGCCAGCAGCCCTTCGACAGAGAACACTGAAGCTTTCTTT	TRBV11-3	TRBJ1-1	-	-
CASSRSPAGVISGANVLTF	TGTGCCAGCAGCCGGTCCCCTGCAGGGGTAATTTCTGGGGCCAACGTCCTGACTTTC	TRBV27	TRBJ2-6	-	-
CASSQFISGGGGELFF	TGCGCCAGCAGCCAATTTATCTCAGGGGGAGGCGGGGAGCTGTTTTTT	TRBV4-3	TRBJ2-2	-	-
CASSQVPGAGTGELFF	TGTGCCAGCAGCCAAGTCCCGGGGGCAGGCACCGGGGAGCTGTTTTTT	TRBV14	TRBJ2-2	-	many
CASSPPLVSYGYTF	TGTGCCAGCAGTCCTCCGCTGGTATCCTATGGCTACACCTTC	TRBV28	TRBJ1-2	-	few
CASSPRGEISAFF	TGTGCCAGCAGTCCACGCGGGGAGATATCGGCTTTCTTT	TRBV28	TRBJ1-1	-	-
CASSWRDDTQYF	TGTGCCAGCAGTTGGAGAGACGATACGCAGTATTTT	TRBV5-6	TRBJ2-3	-	-
CASSLGSFEQFF	TGTGCCAGCAGCTTGGGAAGCTTTGAGCAGTTCTTC	TRBV5-6	TRBJ2-1	-	-
CASSLWGNEAFF	TGTGCCAGCAGCTTATGGGGGAATGAAGCTTTCTTT	TRBV13	TRBJ1-1	-	-
CASSFGQGDQPQHF	TGTGCCAGCAGCTTCGGACAGGGCGATCAGCCCCAGCATTTT	TRBV11-2	TRBJ1-5	TRBD1	-
CASSLVSYNEQFF	TGTGCCAGCAGCTTAGTATCCTACAATGAGCAGTTCTTC	TRBV11-1	TRBJ2-1	-	-
CASSEGGSYEQYF	TGTGCCAGCAGTGAAGGCGGGAGCTACGAGCAGTACTTC	TRBV2	TRBJ2-7	TRBD2	-
CASSAAGADTQYF	TGTGCCAGCAGCGCGGCAGGGGCAGATACGCAGTATTTT	TRBV9	TRBJ2-3	-	-
CSVGAGNAEAFF	TGCAGCGTAGGGGCGGGGAACGCTGAAGCTTTCTTT	TRBV29-1	TRBJ1-1	-	-
CASSTDPYSGNTIYF	TGTGCCAGCAGCACTGACCCTTACTCTGGAAACACCATATATTTT	TRBV2	TRBJ1-3	-	-
CASSSPWTSGRNNEQFF	TGTGCCAGCAGCTCTCCTTGGACTAGCGGGAGGAACAATGAGCAGTTCTTC	TRBV7-6	TRBJ2-1	TRBD2	-
CASRSRIATNEKLFF	TGTGCCAGCCGGTCGAGAATCGCAACTAATGAAAAACTGTTTTTT	TRBV6-1	TRBJ1-4	-	-
CASSVDGSGTYNEQFF	TGTGCCAGCAGCGTAGATGGGAGCGGGACATACAATGAGCAGTTCTTC	TRBV9	TRBJ2-1	-	-
CASSLSQEETQYF	TGTGCCAGCAGCTTGTCGCAAGAAGAGACCCAGTACTTC	TRBV5-4	TRBJ2-5	-	-
CASSPLQLGYEQYF	TGTGCCAGCAGTCCTCTTCAACTGGGCTACGAGCAGTACTTC	TRBV6-6	TRBJ2-7	-	-
CASRRDRGYGYTF	TGTGCCAGCAGGAGAGACAGGGGGTATGGCTACACCTTC	TRBV6-5	TRBJ1-2	TRBD1	-
CASSGGEDPYEQYF	TGTGCCAGCAGCGGGGGTGAGGACCCCTACGAGCAGTACTTC	TRBV9	TRBJ2-7	-	-
CASSPPGLAGTGELFF	TGTGCCAGCAGCCCCCCGGGGCTAGCGGGCACCGGGGAGCTGTTTTTT	TRBV7-6	TRBJ2-2	TRBD2	-
CASSEAGHYGYTF	TGTGCCAGCAGTGAGGCGGGGCACTATGGCTACACCTTC	TRBV25-1	TRBJ1-2	-	-
CASSRQQGAKGYTF	TGCGCCAGCAGCCGGCAACAGGGGGCTAAAGGCTACACCTTC	TRBV5-1	TRBJ1-2	TRBD1	-
CASSPPERGSYGYTF	TGTGCCAGCTCACCACCGGAAAGAGGCAGCTATGGCTACACCTTC	TRBV18	TRBJ1-2	-	-
CASSRSLLAEQYF	TGTGCCAGCAGCCGGAGCCTTTTAGCCGAGCAGTACTTC	TRBV7-9	TRBJ2-7	-	-